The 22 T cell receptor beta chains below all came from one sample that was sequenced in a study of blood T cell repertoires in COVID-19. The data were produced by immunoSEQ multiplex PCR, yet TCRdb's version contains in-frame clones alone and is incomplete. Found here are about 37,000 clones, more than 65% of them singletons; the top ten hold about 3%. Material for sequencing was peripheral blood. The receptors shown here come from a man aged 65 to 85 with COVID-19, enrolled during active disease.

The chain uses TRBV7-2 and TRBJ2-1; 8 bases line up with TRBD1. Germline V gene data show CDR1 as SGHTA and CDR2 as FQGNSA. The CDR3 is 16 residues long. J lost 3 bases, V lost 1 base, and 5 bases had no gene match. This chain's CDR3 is CASSLDPGGLYNEQFF. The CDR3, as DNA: TGTGCCAGCAGCTTAGACCCAGGGGGCCTCTACAATGAGCAGTTCTTC.

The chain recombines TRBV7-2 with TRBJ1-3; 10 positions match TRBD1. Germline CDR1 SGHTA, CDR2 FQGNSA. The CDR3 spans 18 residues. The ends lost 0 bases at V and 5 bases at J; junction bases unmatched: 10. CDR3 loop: CASSLAPYRDRGRNTIYF. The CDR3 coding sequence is TGTGCCAGCAGCTTAGCCCCGTACCGGGACAGGGGTAGAAACACCATATATTTT.

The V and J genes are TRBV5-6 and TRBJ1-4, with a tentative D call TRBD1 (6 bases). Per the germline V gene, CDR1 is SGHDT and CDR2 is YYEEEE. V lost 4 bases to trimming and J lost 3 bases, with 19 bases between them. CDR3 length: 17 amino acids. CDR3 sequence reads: CASSLRRRGGSNEKLFF. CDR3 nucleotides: TGTGCCAGCAGCCTACGACGTAGGGGGGGGTCTAATGAAAAACTGTTTTTT.

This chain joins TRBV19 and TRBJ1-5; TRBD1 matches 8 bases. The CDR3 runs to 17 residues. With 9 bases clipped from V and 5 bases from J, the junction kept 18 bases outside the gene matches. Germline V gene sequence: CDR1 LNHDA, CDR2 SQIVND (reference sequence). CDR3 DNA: TGTGCCAGCAGGGACAGGAACACACCGTTAAGCCATCAGCCCCAGCATTTT. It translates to CASRDRNTPLSHQPQHF. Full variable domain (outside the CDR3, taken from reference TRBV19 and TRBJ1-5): DGGITQSPKYLFRKEGQNVTLSCEQNLNHDAMYWYRQDPGQGLRLIYYSQIVNDFQKGDIAEGYSVSREKKESFPLTVTSAQKNPTAFYLCASRDRNTPLSHQPQHFGDGTRLSIL.

CDR3 protein: CASKRLAGSGETQYF. DNA for the CDR3: TGTGCCAGCAAGAGACTAGCGGGTTCCGGTGAGACCCAGTACTTC. The chain links TRBV28 to TRBJ2-5; 10 bases match TRBD2. This CDR3 region has 15 residues. V gave up 7 bases and J gave up 5 bases; unmatched junction bases: 10. Germline V gives CDR1 MDHEN, CDR2 SYDVKM.

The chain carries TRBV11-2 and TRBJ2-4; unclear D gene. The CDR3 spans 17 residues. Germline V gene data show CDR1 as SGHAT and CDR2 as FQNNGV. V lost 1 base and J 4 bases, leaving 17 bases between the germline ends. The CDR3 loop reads CASSLAGLQPKKNIQYF. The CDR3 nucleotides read TGTGCCAGCAGCTTAGCGGGTCTTCAACCGAAGAAAAACATTCAGTACTTC.

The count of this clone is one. CDR3 DNA: TGTGCCAGCAGCCTGGGACTAGCGGGAGCCGAATTGGGGGAGACCCAGTACTTC. It is translated as CASSLGLAGAELGETQYF. The V call is TRBV11-3, the J call TRBJ2-5, with TRBD2 identical over 14 bases. J lost 5 bases, V lost 5 bases, and 13 bases had no gene match. Germline V lookup: CDR1 SGHNT, CDR2 YENEEA. The CDR3 has 18 amino acids.

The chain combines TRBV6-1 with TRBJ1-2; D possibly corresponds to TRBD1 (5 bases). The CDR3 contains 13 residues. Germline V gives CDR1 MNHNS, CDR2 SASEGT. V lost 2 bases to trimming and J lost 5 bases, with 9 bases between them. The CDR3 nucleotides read TGTGCCAGCAGTGAACAGGGTGGATATGGCTACACCTTC. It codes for CASSEQGGYGYTF.

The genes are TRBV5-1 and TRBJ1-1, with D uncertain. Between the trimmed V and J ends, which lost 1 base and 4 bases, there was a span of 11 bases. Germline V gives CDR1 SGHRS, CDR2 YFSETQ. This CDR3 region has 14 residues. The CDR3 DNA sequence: TGCGCCAGCAGCTTGTCAGAAACGGGCACTGAAGCTTTCTTT. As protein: CASSLSETGTEAFF. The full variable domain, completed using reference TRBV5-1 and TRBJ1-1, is KAGVTQTPRYLIKTRGQQVTLSCSPISGHRSVSWYQQTPGQGLQFLFEYFSETQRNKGNFPGRFSGRQFSNSRSEMNVSTLELGDSALYLCASSLSETGTEAFFGQGTRLTVV.

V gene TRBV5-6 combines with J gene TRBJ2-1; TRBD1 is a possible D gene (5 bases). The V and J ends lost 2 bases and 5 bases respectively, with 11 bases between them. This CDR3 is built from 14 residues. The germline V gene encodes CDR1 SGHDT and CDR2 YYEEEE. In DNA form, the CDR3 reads TGTGCCAGCAGCTTAGCAGGGTCTAACAATGAGCAGTTCTTC. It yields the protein CASSLAGSNNEQFF.

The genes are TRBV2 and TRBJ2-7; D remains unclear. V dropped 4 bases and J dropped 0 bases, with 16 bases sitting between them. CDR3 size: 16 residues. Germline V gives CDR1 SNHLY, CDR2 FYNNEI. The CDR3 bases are TGTGCCAGCAGTGGAGGCGGCTACTCGGCCTCCTACGAGCAGTACTTC. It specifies CASSGGGYSASYEQYF.

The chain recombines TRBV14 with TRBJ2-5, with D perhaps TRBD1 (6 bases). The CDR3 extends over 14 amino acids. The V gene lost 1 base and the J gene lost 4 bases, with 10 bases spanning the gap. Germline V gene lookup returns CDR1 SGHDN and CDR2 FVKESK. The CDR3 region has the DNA TGTGCCAGCAGCCAAGGGGCAGGGGCAGAGACCCAGTACTTC. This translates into CASSQGAGAETQYF.

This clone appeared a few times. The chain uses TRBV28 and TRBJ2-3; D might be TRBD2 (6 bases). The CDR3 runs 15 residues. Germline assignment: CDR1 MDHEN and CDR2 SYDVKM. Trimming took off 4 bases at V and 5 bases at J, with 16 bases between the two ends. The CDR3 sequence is CASSSRGTDRDTQYF. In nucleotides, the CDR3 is TGTGCCAGCAGTTCCCGGGGGACTGATCGAGATACGCAGTATTTT.

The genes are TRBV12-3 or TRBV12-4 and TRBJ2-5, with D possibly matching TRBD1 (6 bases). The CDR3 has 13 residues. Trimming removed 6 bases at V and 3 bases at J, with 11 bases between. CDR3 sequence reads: CASSLGQKETQYF. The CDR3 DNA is TGTGCCAGCAGCCTCGGACAGAAAGAGACCCAGTACTTC.

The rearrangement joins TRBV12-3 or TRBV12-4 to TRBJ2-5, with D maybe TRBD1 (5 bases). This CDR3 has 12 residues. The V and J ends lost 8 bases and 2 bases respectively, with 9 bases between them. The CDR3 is CASCRQQETQYF. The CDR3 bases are TGTGCCAGCTGTAGACAGCAAGAGACCCAGTACTTC.

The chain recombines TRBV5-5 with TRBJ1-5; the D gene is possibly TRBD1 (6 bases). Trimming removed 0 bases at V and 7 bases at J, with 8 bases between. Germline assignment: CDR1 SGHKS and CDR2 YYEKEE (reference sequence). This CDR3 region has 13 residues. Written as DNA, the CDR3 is TGTGCCAGCAGCTTGGCCGACAGGCAGCCCCAGCATTTT. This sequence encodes CASSLADRQPQHF.

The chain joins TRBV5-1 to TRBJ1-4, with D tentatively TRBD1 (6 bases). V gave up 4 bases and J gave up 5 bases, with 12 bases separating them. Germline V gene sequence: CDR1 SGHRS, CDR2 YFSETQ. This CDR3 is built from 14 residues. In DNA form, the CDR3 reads TGCGCCAGCAGCCGGGACACTAGAAATGAAAAACTGTTTTTT. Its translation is CASSRDTRNEKLFF.

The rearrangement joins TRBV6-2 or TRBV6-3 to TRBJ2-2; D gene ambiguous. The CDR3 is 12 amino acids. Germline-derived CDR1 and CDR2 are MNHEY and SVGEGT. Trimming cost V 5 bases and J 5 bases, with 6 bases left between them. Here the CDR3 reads CASSSETGELFF. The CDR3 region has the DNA TGTGCCAGCAGTAGCGAGACCGGGGAGCTGTTTTTT.

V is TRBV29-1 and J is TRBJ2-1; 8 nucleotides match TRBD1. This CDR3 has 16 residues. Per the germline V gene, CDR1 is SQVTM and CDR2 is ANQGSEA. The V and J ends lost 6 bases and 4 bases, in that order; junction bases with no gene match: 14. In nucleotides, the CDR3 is TGCAGCGTCTCACGGGCCGGGACAGGACATTACAATGAGCAGTTCTTC. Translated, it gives CSVSRAGTGHYNEQFF.

In DNA, the CDR3 is TGTGCCAGCAGCTTAATAGGGCGGGGGAATGAAGCTTTCTTT. Translated, it gives CASSLIGRGNEAFF. V usage is TRBV7-3 and J usage is TRBJ1-1, with a possible D match to TRBD1 (5 bases). V gave up 1 base and J gave up 7 bases, with 13 bases separating them. This CDR3 is built from 14 residues. In germline, CDR1 is SGHTA, CDR2 FQGTGA.

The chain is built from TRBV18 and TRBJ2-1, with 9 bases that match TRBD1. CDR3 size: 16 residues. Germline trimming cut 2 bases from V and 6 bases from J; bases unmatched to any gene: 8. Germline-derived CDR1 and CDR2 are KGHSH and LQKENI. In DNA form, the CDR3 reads TGTGCCAGCTCACCAAACAGGGGGCTATGGGGCAATGAGCAGTTCTTC. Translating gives CASSPNRGLWGNEQFF.

CDR3 nucleotides: TGTGCCAGCAGTCTCCCAGCCAGCGGGGTATACCAAGCCTACGAGCAGTACTTC. This sequence encodes CASSLPASGVYQAYEQYF. The chain joins TRBV28 to TRBJ2-7; TRBD2 matches at 7 bases. The CDR3 length is 18 residues. With 5 bases clipped from V and 2 bases from J, the junction kept 18 bases outside the gene matches. Per the germline V gene, CDR1 is MDHEN and CDR2 is SYDVKM.